This T cell receptor (beta chain) was profiled in a study of cytomegalovirus exposure and HLA in healthy donors. Study-wide context: Ancestry clustering placed about 80% of approximately 370 genotyped donors in the Caucasian-associated cluster. Broader study findings: The authors enumerated under 200 TCR beta chains as linked to cytomegalovirus. Another analysis was done later, and it associated 16,951 TCR beta sequences with HLA alleles at 0.05 false discovery rate.

The CDR3 length is 13 residues. Germline values: CDR1 SGHDN, CDR2 FVKESK. V was shortened by 4 bases and J by 5 bases, with 11 bases between the two germline ends. Points on this clone: Antigen specificity is unknown.

The PCR contained 60 Vbeta and 13 Jbeta primers. Measured with immunoSEQ multiplex PCR; TCRdb has only the in-frame clones, and not every one. The sample has about 99,000 clones, about 9.5% seen once. The sample consisted of PBMCs. This chain links TRBV14 with TRBJ1-2, with D maybe TRBD1 (5 bases). The receptor was isolated from a man aged 40-55 years in good health and CMV-seropositive. CDR3 nucleotides: TGTGCCAGCAGCCCTGGCGGGGGTTATGGCTACACCTTC. The encoded protein is CASSPGGGYGYTF.